What follows describes a single TCR beta chain. Its antigen target is currently unknown. The input lacks base qualities; no much larger clone sits a single base away. The data originate from a study of blood T cell repertoires in COVID-19 (TCRdb year 2020). For context, the study as a whole: Samples covering the acute and convalescent phases of COVID-19 were provided by collaborators in the United States, Italy and Spain. The material from the prospective study consisted of cDNA or gDNA derived from T cells, B-cell-depleted T cells, or PBMCs. Deeply sampled blood TCRbeta repertoires from subjects exposed to, actively infected with, or recovered from COVID-19 were included in the dataset. The repertoires were released in a freely available public database meant as a resource for research on the immune response to SARS-CoV-2. Samples were obtained from the ongoing ImmuneRACE study (first 160 participants) and from 1,254 subjects provided by 6 global collaborators. Sample metadata almost always included a de-identified subject ID, COVID-19 status, age in years and sex. HLA class I and class II types, where available, came from metadata supplied by the sample provider rather than from assay-based typing.

The CDR3 numbers 16 residues from cysteine through phenylalanine. Here the CDR3 DNA is all that survives: 48 bases in frame from base 1. CDR1 KGHDR and CDR2 SFDVKD were looked up in the germline V gene. V is cut by 5 bases and J by 2 bases, and the space between the germline ends is 17 bases. The immunoSEQ Assay, a bias-controlled multiplex PCR, was used to amplify TCRbeta CDR3 regions from genomic DNA. On the study's bioinformatics: The number of nucleated cells in each sample was estimated by amplification of reference gene primers within the assay. To quantify the absolute abundance of each unique TCRbeta CDR3 rearrangement, sequence reads were collapsed and filtered. Productive Simpson clonality was computed per sample as the square root of Simpson's diversity index over productive rearrangements. Here the immuneACCESS table is served through TCRdb, limited to in-frame sequences with V and J called. Missing clones are a known gap in these copies; in checked studies unresolved V genes cover under half, and the rest lacks a known reason. V and J calls and clone size come straight from that table; D and trimming were deduced from the DNA. The sample table shows a few hundred thousand clones, and about nine tenths are seen once. Of the sample, about 10% is held by the ten largest clones.

On the study overall, not on this receptor specifically: Clinical and demographic metadata were provided uncurated, with the amount varying by source and participant.

Participants in the prospective study were enrolled through a virtual design, were aged roughly 18 to 100 years, and lived in approximately 24 United States geographic areas. In the prospective study, participants were assigned to cohorts based on the clinical history participants reported in a screening survey and a study questionnaire. Recovered participants in ImmuneRACE Cohort 3 were defined by two consecutive negative NP/OP PCR tests, clearance by a healthcare professional, or resolution of symptoms. In the prospective study, whole blood, serum and a nasopharyngeal or oropharyngeal swab were collected from each participant by mobile phlebotomists. Over an approximately two-month period, participants in the prospective study had the option of providing additional blood draws and questionnaires. Blood samples from the prospective study were shipped frozen or at room temperature prior to DNA extraction.

The source is a woman aged 18-30 years who had recovered from COVID-19. The specimen sequenced was PBMCs or T cells enriched from blood (not recorded which). The V gene is TRBV24-1 and the J gene is TRBJ2-5; 6 matching bases give a weak D call of TRBD1. Here the CDR3 is given as CATSGIKGGNQETQYF. The nucleotides read TGTGCCACCAGTGGCATTAAAGGGGGAAATCAAGAGACCCAGTACTTC.